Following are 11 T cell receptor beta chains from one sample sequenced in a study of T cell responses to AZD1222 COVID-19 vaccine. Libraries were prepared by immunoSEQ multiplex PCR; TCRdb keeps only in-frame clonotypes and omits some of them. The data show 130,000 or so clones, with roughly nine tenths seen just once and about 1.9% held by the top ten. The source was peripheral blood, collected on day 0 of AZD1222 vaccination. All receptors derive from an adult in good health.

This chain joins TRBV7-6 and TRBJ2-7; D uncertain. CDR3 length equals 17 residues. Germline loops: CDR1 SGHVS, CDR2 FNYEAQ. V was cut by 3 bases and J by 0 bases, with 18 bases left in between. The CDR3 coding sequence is TGTGCCAGCAGCTTTGATGTCTGGCCGGAGAGCTCCTACGAGCAGTACTTC. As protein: CASSFDVWPESSYEQYF.

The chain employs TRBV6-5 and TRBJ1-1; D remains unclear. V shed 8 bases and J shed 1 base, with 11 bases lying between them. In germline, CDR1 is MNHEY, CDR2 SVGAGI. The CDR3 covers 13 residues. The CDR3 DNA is TGTGCCAGCGCATTGACTGGGAACACTGAAGCTTTCTTT. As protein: CASALTGNTEAFF.

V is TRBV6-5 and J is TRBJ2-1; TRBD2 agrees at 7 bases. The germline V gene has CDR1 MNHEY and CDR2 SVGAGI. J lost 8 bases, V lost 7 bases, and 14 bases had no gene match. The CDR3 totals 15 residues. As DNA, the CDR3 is TGTGCCAGCAAGGCGGGGGATTCGGGCAGGGATGAGCAGTTCTTC. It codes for CASKAGDSGRDEQFF.

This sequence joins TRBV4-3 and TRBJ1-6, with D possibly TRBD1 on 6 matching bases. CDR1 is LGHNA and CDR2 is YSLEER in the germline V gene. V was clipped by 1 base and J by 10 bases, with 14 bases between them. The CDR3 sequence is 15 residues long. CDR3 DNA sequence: TGCGCCAGCAGCCAAGTAGGCGGGGGCAACTCACCCCTCCACTTT. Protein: CASSQVGGGNSPLHF.

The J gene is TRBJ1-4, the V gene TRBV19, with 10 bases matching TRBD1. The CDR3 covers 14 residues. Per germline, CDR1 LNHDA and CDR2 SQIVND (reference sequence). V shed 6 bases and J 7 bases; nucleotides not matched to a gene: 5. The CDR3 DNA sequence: TGTGCCAGTAGACTGACAGGGGGCGTTGAAAAACTGTTTTTT. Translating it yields CASRLTGGVEKLFF.

CDR3 sequence (DNA): TGTGCCAGCAGTGAATGGGAGGGAAACACCATATATTTT. As protein: CASSEWEGNTIYF. The chain joins TRBV2 to TRBJ1-3; no definite D call. The germline V and J ends were trimmed by 2 bases and 4 bases, with 6 bases remaining between them. The CDR3 is made up of 13 amino acids. CDR1 is SNHLY, CDR2 FYNNEI, per germline.

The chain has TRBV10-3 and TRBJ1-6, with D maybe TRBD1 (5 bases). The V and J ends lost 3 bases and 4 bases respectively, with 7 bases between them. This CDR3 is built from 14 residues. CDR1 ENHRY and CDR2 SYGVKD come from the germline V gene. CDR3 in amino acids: CAISDPGYNSPLHF. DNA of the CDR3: TGTGCCATCAGTGATCCAGGGTATAATTCACCCCTCCACTTT.

The CDR3 DNA is TGTGCCAGCAGTGAAAGGAAGCGGGCTAGCACAGATACGCAGTATTTT. Translated: CASSERKRASTDTQYF. The chain employs TRBV6-4 and TRBJ2-3; D perhaps matches TRBD2 (6 bases). The CDR3 consists of 16 residues. V was pared by 3 bases and J by 0 bases, with 13 bases between. The germline CDR1 and CDR2 sequences are MRHNA and SNTAGT.

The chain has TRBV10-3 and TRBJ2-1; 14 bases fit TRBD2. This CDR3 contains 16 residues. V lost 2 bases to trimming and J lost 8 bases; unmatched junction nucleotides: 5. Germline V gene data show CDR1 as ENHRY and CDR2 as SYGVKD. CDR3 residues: CAISEGLAGGWDEQFF. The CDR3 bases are TGTGCCATCAGTGAGGGACTAGCGGGGGGCTGGGATGAGCAGTTCTTC.

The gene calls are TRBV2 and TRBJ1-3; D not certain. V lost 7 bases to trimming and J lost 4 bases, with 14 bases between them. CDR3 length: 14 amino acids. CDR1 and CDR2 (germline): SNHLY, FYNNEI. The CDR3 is CASTEEGYGNTIYF. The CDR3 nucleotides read TGTGCCAGCACCGAGGAGGGTTACGGAAACACCATATATTTT.

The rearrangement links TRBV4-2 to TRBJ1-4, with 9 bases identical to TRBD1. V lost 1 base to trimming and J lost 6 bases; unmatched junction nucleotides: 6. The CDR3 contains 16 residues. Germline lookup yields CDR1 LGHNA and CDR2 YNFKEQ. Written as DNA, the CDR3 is TGTGCCAGCAGCCAAGGTAGGACAGGGGATGATGAAAAACTGTTTTTT. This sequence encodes CASSQGRTGDDEKLFF.